The 29 T cell receptor beta chains in this list originate from one sample, sequenced in a study of blood T cell repertoires in COVID-19. The data were produced by immunoSEQ multiplex PCR, yet TCRdb's version contains in-frame clones alone and is incomplete. The top ten clones hold roughly 1.9% of a sample with 100,000 or so clones, around 83% of them seen once. Sample: peripheral blood. Receptor source: a man aged 65-85 years with active or convalescent COVID-19.

The CDR3 loop is CASSLTGIAKNIQYF. As DNA, the CDR3 is TGTGCCAGCAGTTTGACAGGGATAGCCAAAAACATTCAGTACTTC. This chain connects TRBV28 to TRBJ2-4, with TRBD1 matching over 7 bases. The CDR3 is 15 amino acids. CDR1 MDHEN and CDR2 SYDVKM come from the germline V gene. The V and J ends lost 3 bases and 0 bases, in that order; junction bases with no gene match: 2.

The chain has TRBV25-1 and TRBJ2-1; TRBD2 aligns across 8 bases. The germline V gene encodes CDR1 MGHDK and CDR2 SYGVNS. There are 14 residues in the CDR3. Trimming took 5 bases from V and 7 from J; bases not matched to a gene: 7. The CDR3 here is CASSHDSGVNEQFF. DNA for the CDR3: TGTGCCAGCAGTCATGATAGCGGGGTAAATGAGCAGTTCTTC.

This chain connects TRBV28 to TRBJ2-1; 9 nucleotides align to TRBD1. Germline trimming cut 6 bases from V and 4 bases from J; bases unmatched to any gene: 7. Germline CDR1 MDHEN, CDR2 SYDVKM. CDR3 length: 15 residues. The CDR3 spells CASRGDRVSYNEQFF. For the CDR3, the DNA is TGTGCCAGCAGGGGGGACAGGGTTTCTTACAATGAGCAGTTCTTC.

The chain couples TRBV30 to TRBJ1-4; 7 bases line up with TRBD1. V lost 3 bases to trimming and J lost 6 bases; unmatched junction nucleotides: 7. The CDR3 totals 14 residues. Germline V gene lookup returns CDR1 GTSNPN and CDR2 SVGIG (reference sequence). In DNA, the CDR3 is TGTGCCTGGAGCCACAGGGGCGGTCATGAAAAACTGTTTTTT. Translating it yields CAWSHRGGHEKLFF. Complete variable domain (other parts from reference TRBV30 and TRBJ1-4): SQTIHQWPATLVQPVGSPLSLECTVEGTSNPNLYWYRQAAGRGLQLLFYSVGIGQISSEVPQNLSASRPQDRQFILSSKKLLLSDSGFYLCAWSHRGGHEKLFFGSGTQLSVL.

The chain uses TRBV6-5 and TRBJ1-5, with D tentatively TRBD1 (6 bases). The V gene lost 7 bases and the J gene lost 8 bases, with 18 bases spanning the gap. There are 14 residues in the CDR3. Germline V gives CDR1 MNHEY, CDR2 SVGAGI. CDR3: CASTSSGGVEPQHF. The DNA for the CDR3 is TGTGCCAGCACAAGCTCGGGGGGCGTAGAGCCCCAGCATTTT.

This chain links TRBV6-5 with TRBJ2-5, with 10 bases fitting TRBD2. V shed 8 bases, J shed 1 base, and the junction held 7 bases outside the gene matches. CDR1 and CDR2 (germline): MNHEY, SVGAGI. There are 15 residues in the CDR3. This chain's CDR3 is CASLPSGGFQETQYF. In DNA, the CDR3 is TGTGCCAGCCTCCCTAGCGGGGGATTCCAAGAGACCCAGTACTTC.

This chain uses TRBV18 with TRBJ1-2; 10 positions match TRBD1. Germline V gene sequence: CDR1 KGHSH, CDR2 LQKENI. The CDR3 has 14 residues. Trimming took 3 bases from V and 7 from J; bases not matched to a gene: 5. The CDR3 DNA sequence: TGTGCCAGCTCACCGGACAGGGGGATCGGTGGCTACACCTTC. The encoded protein is CASSPDRGIGGYTF.

This clone was counted a few times. The chain couples TRBV28 to TRBJ1-2; D possibly corresponds to TRBD1 (6 bases). V was cut by 2 bases and J by 6 bases, with 10 bases left in between. CDR3 length: 13 amino acids. CDR1 and CDR2 from the germline V gene are MDHEN and SYDVKM. The CDR3 protein is CASSLDRKNGYTF. The DNA of the CDR3 is TGTGCCAGCAGTTTAGACAGGAAGAATGGCTACACCTTC.

This clone has just one count. The chain employs TRBV3-1 (or the pseudogene TRBV3-2) and TRBJ1-6, with D possibly being TRBD1 (6 bases). Between the trimmed V and J ends, which lost 4 bases and 4 bases, there was a span of 14 bases. The CDR3 sequence is 16 residues long. Germline V lookup: CDR1 LGHDT, CDR2 YNNKEL (reference sequence). CDR3 nucleotides: TGTGCCAGCAGCCGGACTCAGACAGGATATAATTCACCCCTCCACTTT. Translating gives CASSRTQTGYNSPLHF.

V is TRBV4-1 and J is TRBJ1-4, with 7 positions matching TRBD1. The CDR3 is made up of 15 amino acids. Trimming at V came to 1 base and at J to 5 bases, leaving 4 bases not matched to a gene. Germline lookup yields CDR1 MGHRA and CDR2 YSYEKL. The CDR3 sequence: CASSQGDRRNEKLFF. For the CDR3, the DNA is TGCGCCAGCAGCCAAGGGGACAGAAGAAATGAAAAACTGTTTTTT.

The chain combines TRBV9 with TRBJ2-1, with 10 bases identical to TRBD2. The germline gives CDR1 SGDLS, CDR2 YYNGEE. The CDR3 has 15 residues. V was pared by 0 bases and J by 11 bases, with 8 bases of the junction left unmatched. The CDR3 loop reads CASSVGTSGPEKQFF. CDR3 bases: TGTGCCAGCAGCGTAGGGACTAGCGGACCGGAGAAGCAGTTCTTC.

J is TRBJ1-6 and V is TRBV7-2, with D maybe TRBD1 (6 bases). Germline V gene sequence: CDR1 SGHTA, CDR2 FQGNSA. The V end was cut by 4 bases, the J end by 10 bases, with 14 bases between. CDR3 size: 14 residues. The CDR3 sequence: CASSWIRGESPLHF. CDR3 nucleotide sequence: TGTGCCAGCAGCTGGATCAGGGGCGAATCACCCCTCCACTTT.

The chain has TRBV2 and TRBJ1-2; 9 bases match TRBD1. CDR3 size: 12 residues. Germline CDR1 and CDR2: SNHLY and FYNNEI. The V gene end was trimmed by 6 bases and the J gene end by 8 bases; junction bases not matched to a gene: 4. The CDR3 here is CASSRQGVGYTF. DNA for the CDR3: TGTGCCAGCAGCAGACAGGGGGTAGGCTACACCTTC.

V gene TRBV18 combines with J gene TRBJ1-1; D perhaps matches TRBD1 (5 bases). CDR1 KGHSH and CDR2 LQKENI come from the germline V gene. This CDR3 region has 17 residues. Trimming pared 2 bases from V and 0 bases from J, leaving 16 bases between. Written as DNA, the CDR3 is TGTGCCAGCTCACCAATCAGGCAGGGCCGCATGAACACTGAAGCTTTCTTT. Residues: CASSPIRQGRMNTEAFF.

This clone was recorded once. The chain recombines TRBV7-9 with TRBJ2-3, with no clear D. Trimming removed 4 bases from V and 7 bases from J, with 27 bases in between. CDR1 and CDR2 from the germline V gene are SEHNR and FQNEAQ (reference sequence). The CDR3 length is 18 residues. As DNA, the CDR3 is TGTGCCAGCAGCTCAATCGATTTCAGTCGTGAGGCCGCAAATACGCAGTATTTT. Translated, it gives CASSSIDFSREAANTQYF.

The rearrangement joins TRBV6-1 to TRBJ1-1; 8 bases fit TRBD1. V was pared by 6 bases and J by 0 bases, with 6 bases of the junction left unmatched. This CDR3 region has 15 residues. Germline CDR1 is MNHNS and CDR2 is SASEGT. The CDR3 sequence: CASRTQGAVNTEAFF. The CDR3 nucleotides read TGTGCCAGCAGGACCCAGGGGGCTGTGAACACTGAAGCTTTCTTT.

The rearrangement joins TRBV9 to TRBJ2-5; D possibly corresponds to TRBD1 (6 bases). This CDR3 is built from 15 residues. Germline CDR1 and CDR2: SGDLS and YYNGEE. The V end was cut by 0 bases, the J end by 2 bases, with 11 bases between. This CDR3 is CASSVEYTGQETQYF. CDR3 nucleotide sequence: TGTGCCAGCAGCGTAGAATATACAGGGCAAGAGACCCAGTACTTC.

The chain combines TRBV4-1 with TRBJ2-3; D remains ambiguous. Germline V gene sequence: CDR1 MGHRA, CDR2 YSYEKL. V gave up 1 base and J gave up 6 bases, with 8 bases separating them. The CDR3 covers 13 residues. The CDR3 sequence: CASSQGGGDTQYF. The CDR3 coding sequence is TGCGCCAGCAGCCAAGGAGGCGGTGATACGCAGTATTTT.

The sample holds one count of this clone. The CDR3 loop is CASSPGGNYGYTF. CDR3 in DNA: TGTGCCAGCAGCCCGGGAGGAAACTATGGCTACACCTTC. The J gene is TRBJ1-2, the V gene TRBV3-1 (or the pseudogene TRBV3-2); D is unclear. Germline V gives CDR1 LGHDT, CDR2 YNNKEL (reference sequence). Trimming took off 4 bases at V and 2 bases at J, with 8 bases between the two ends. This CDR3 region has 13 residues.

This sequence joins TRBV11-3 and TRBJ2-2, with 10 bases identical to TRBD2. This CDR3 has 16 residues. CDR1 is SGHNT and CDR2 is YENEEA in the germline V gene. J was trimmed by 1 base and V by 4 bases; bases with no gene match: 3. Here the CDR3 reads CASSSGLARNTGELFF. DNA for the CDR3: TGTGCCAGCAGCTCGGGACTAGCGAGGAACACCGGGGAGCTGTTTTTT.

The chain combines TRBV4-3 with TRBJ2-5; D possibly corresponds to TRBD2 (5 bases). This CDR3 contains 15 residues. CDR1 and CDR2 (germline): LGHNA, YSLEER. V shed 0 bases and J shed 5 bases, with 13 bases lying between them. Here the CDR3 reads CASSQDTGMEETQYF. In DNA form, the CDR3 reads TGCGCCAGCAGCCAAGATACGGGAATGGAGGAGACCCAGTACTTC.

This rearrangement joins TRBV6-6 to TRBJ2-1; possible D gene TRBD1, 6 bases. Per germline, CDR1 MNHNY and CDR2 SVGAGI (reference sequence). V shed 6 bases and J shed 0 bases, with 12 bases lying between them. CDR3 length: 15 amino acids. CDR3 protein: CASSSQGLSYNEQFF. In DNA, the CDR3 is TGTGCCAGCAGCTCACAGGGCCTCTCCTACAATGAGCAGTTCTTC.

The chain carries TRBV5-6 and TRBJ2-1, with D maybe TRBD2 (6 bases). CDR3 length: 15 amino acids. The V and J ends lost 6 bases and 3 bases respectively, with 16 bases between them. Germline lookup yields CDR1 SGHDT and CDR2 YYEEEE. Here the CDR3 DNA reads TGTGCCAGCAACCCGAGGGGACTGCTCTACAATGAGCAGTTCTTC. It translates to CASNPRGLLYNEQFF.

The J gene is TRBJ2-1, the V gene TRBV5-4, with 8 bases identical to TRBD1. With V trimmed by 6 bases and J by 3 bases, 8 bases remained unmatched. CDR1 is SGHNT and CDR2 is YYREEE in the germline V gene (reference sequence). The CDR3 loop spans 15 amino acids. The CDR3 coding sequence is TGTGCCAGCAATGCCCCCGGGACAGGCTACAATGAGCAGTTCTTC. Residues: CASNAPGTGYNEQFF.

This chain joins TRBV2 and TRBJ2-2; 7 positions agree with TRBD2. The V gene's germline CDR1 is SNHLY and CDR2 FYNNEI. The ends lost 4 bases at V and 8 bases at J; junction bases unmatched: 10. The CDR3 length is 15 residues. The CDR3 loop reads CASSARLALGGELFF. CDR3 in DNA: TGTGCCAGCAGTGCCCGACTAGCTTTGGGAGGGGAGCTGTTTTTT.

The rearrangement links TRBV11-2 to TRBJ2-5; D remains unclear. Trimming removed 3 bases from V and 4 bases from J, with 6 bases in between. This CDR3 is 12 amino acids long. From germline, CDR1 is SGHAT and CDR2 FQNNGV. In DNA form, the CDR3 reads TGTGCCAGCAGCTTTTTCGGAGAGACCCAGTACTTC. Translation gives CASSFFGETQYF.

The V and J genes are TRBV5-1 and TRBJ2-7; TRBD1 matches 9 bases. Germline assignment: CDR1 SGHRS and CDR2 YFSETQ. The CDR3 has 13 amino acids. The V gene end was trimmed by 9 bases and the J gene end by 4 bases; junction bases not matched to a gene: 8. CDR3 sequence: CATAQGAQYEQYF. CDR3 DNA sequence: TGCGCCACTGCACAGGGGGCGCAATACGAGCAGTACTTC.

This chain uses TRBV7-2 with TRBJ1-2; D might be TRBD1 (6 bases). This CDR3 has 14 amino acids. Trimming took 6 bases from V and 0 from J, leaving 11 bases between them. Germline lookup yields CDR1 SGHTA and CDR2 FQGNSA. Written as DNA, the CDR3 is TGTGCCAGCAGTTACAGGGATTCTAACTATGGCTACACCTTC. Translation: CASSYRDSNYGYTF.

This clone was counted a single time. The rearrangement joins TRBV12-5 to TRBJ2-5, with D perhaps matching TRBD1 (6 bases). Germline V CDR1 and CDR2: LGHNT, FRNRAP. This CDR3 comprises 14 residues. With 1 base removed from V and 0 bases from J, the gap between germline ends came to 6 bases. The CDR3 region has the DNA TGTGCTAGTGGTTTGGGGACAGACCAAGAGACCCAGTACTTC. It yields the protein CASGLGTDQETQYF.